The 4 T cell receptor beta chains presented below share a single source sample, sequenced in a study of T-cell reconstitution after alpha-beta-depleted transplantation in children. Unique molecular identifiers were incorporated when the TCRbeta library was constructed. TCRdb ran MiXCR on the PCR reads and lists one entry per CDR3 protein. The table has about 340,000 distinct CDR3 sequences, roughly 15% seen once; the top ten hold approximately 44%. This sample comprised PBMCs, mostly from graft donor cells, obtained 360 days after TCRalphabeta/CD19-depleted stem cell transplant. The receptors stem from a male patient aged 2 to 9 who had a stem cell transplant for acute lymphoblastic leukemia, so the T cells may come from the graft donor.

This clonotype was seen many times. This chain uses TRBV5-1 with TRBJ1-5; no clear D gene. V dropped 8 bases and J dropped 3 bases, with 3 bases sitting between them. CDR3 size: 10 residues. Germline V lookup: CDR1 SGHRS, CDR2 YFSETQ. The CDR3 is CASINQPQHF. The CDR3 region has the DNA TGCGCCAGTATCAATCAGCCCCAGCATTTT. Variable domain in full (rest from reference TRBV5-1 and TRBJ1-5): KAGVTQTPRYLIKTRGQQVTLSCSPISGHRSVSWYQQTPGQGLQFLFEYFSETQRNKGNFPGRFSGRQFSNSRSEMNVSTLELGDSALYLCASINQPQHFGDGTRLSIL.

This clonotype turned up a few times. This sequence joins TRBV29-1 and TRBJ2-7, with D possibly matching TRBD2 (6 bases). The CDR3 extends over 17 amino acids. Germline loops: CDR1 SQVTM, CDR2 ANQGSEA. Trimming took 1 base from V and 7 from J, leaving 26 bases between them. DNA for the CDR3: TGCAGCGTTGAAGGGGTGTCCTCCCCTGAAGGGGCGGGGGAGCAGTACTTC. This gives the protein CSVEGVSSPEGAGEQYF.

The V call is TRBV4-3, the J call TRBJ2-3; 8 nucleotides agree with TRBD2. The CDR3 spans 20 residues. Per germline, CDR1 LGHNA and CDR2 YSLEER. V trimming: 0 bases; J trimming: 2 bases; junction bases outside the gene matches: 16. The CDR3 spells CASSQEIALAGWSPTDTQYF. CDR3 bases: TGCGCCAGCAGCCAAGAGATTGCTCTAGCGGGTTGGAGCCCCACAGATACGCAGTATTTT.

The gene calls are TRBV10-3 and TRBJ2-4; D is unresolved. V lost 2 bases to trimming and J lost 0 bases, with 11 bases between them. The CDR3 covers 16 residues. Germline-derived CDR1 and CDR2 are ENHRY and SYGVKD. The CDR3 spells CAISESSFRAKNIQYF. The CDR3 DNA reads as TGTGCCATCAGTGAGAGCAGCTTCAGAGCCAAAAACATTCAGTACTTC.